Following are 26 T cell receptor beta chains from one sample sequenced in a study of regulatory T cells in long-lasting Graves disease. The time point denotes: newly diagnosed GD, antithyroid drugs for less than 3 months. Construction of the TCR library relied on RNA isolated from PBMCs. For TCR beta, libraries came from iRepertoire HTBI primers and Arm-PCR of CDR3 regions. TCRdb used MiXCR to reprocess the multiplex PCR reads, holding one entry per CDR3 protein. The data hold under 300,000 distinct CDR3 sequences, with 20% to 25% observed a single time. The sequenced sample was peripheral blood mononuclear cells (PBMCs), obtained at new diagnosis, from a patient treated with antithyroid drugs. These receptors were taken from a female donor with Graves disease.

This clonotype was counted once. It differs at one base from a far larger clone, so likely a read error. The V call is TRBV6-2 or TRBV6-3, the J call TRBJ2-7, with TRBD2 matching 8 bases. With 3 bases clipped from V and 7 bases from J, the junction kept 14 bases outside the gene matches. Germline values: CDR1 MNHEY, CDR2 SVGEGT. The CDR3 sequence is 16 residues long. CDR3: CASSYRTGGARNEQYF. CDR3 in DNA: TGTGCCAGCAGTTATAGGACGGGAGGGGCCCGCAATGAGCAGTACTTC.

This clonotype was picked up many times. The chain recombines TRBV5-5 with TRBJ2-4; D not certain. CDR3 length: 15 residues. Germline CDR1 reads SGHKS; CDR2 reads YYEKEE (reference sequence). Trimming took off 4 bases at V and 0 bases at J, with 11 bases between the two ends. The CDR3 loop is CASSPRHLAKNIQYF. Here the CDR3 DNA reads TGTGCCAGCAGCCCCAGACACCTAGCCAAAAACATTCAGTACTTC.

The J gene is TRBJ1-2, the V gene TRBV15; TRBD1 aligns across 7 bases. The V gene's germline CDR1 is LNHNV and CDR2 YYDKDF (reference sequence). V lost 0 bases, J lost 6 bases, and 7 bases stayed unmatched. The CDR3 is 15 amino acids. The CDR3 protein is CATSRDATGSDGYTF. The DNA of the CDR3 is TGTGCCACCAGCAGAGATGCGACAGGGAGCGATGGCTACACCTTC.

V usage is TRBV3-1 and J usage is TRBJ2-1; D call uncertain. CDR3 size: 15 residues. Deletions cut 5 bases from V and 8 bases from J, with 19 bases between. From germline, CDR1 is LGHDT and CDR2 YNNKEL (reference sequence). The CDR3 sequence: CASSKNFGLGHEQFF. The CDR3 nucleotides read TGTGCCAGCAGCAAGAACTTCGGTCTAGGGCATGAGCAGTTCTTC.

This clonotype was counted at least ten times. The chain uses TRBV20-1 and TRBJ2-3; TRBD1 is a possible D gene (6 bases). This CDR3 is built from 15 residues. With 0 bases removed from V and 4 bases from J, the gap between germline ends came to 14 bases. The germline gives CDR1 DFQATT, CDR2 SNEGSKA (reference sequence). This CDR3 reads CSARDRTGSADTQYF. The CDR3 DNA sequence: TGCAGTGCTAGAGATAGAACAGGGAGTGCAGATACGCAGTATTTT.

This clonotype has at least ten counts. Here the CDR3 reads CASSLSGRASEQFF. DNA for the CDR3: TGTGCCAGCAGTTTGAGCGGGAGGGCCAGTGAGCAGTTCTTC. This sequence joins TRBV2 and TRBJ2-1, with TRBD2 matching 10 bases. CDR3 length: 14 residues. CDR1 is SNHLY, CDR2 FYNNEI, per germline. Trimming removed 5 bases from V and 9 bases from J; junction bases left unmatched: 7.

This clonotype was observed many times. The chain carries TRBV15 and TRBJ2-7; TRBD2 matches at 10 bases. Trimming at V came to 4 bases and at J to 2 bases, leaving 8 bases not matched to a gene. The germline V gene encodes CDR1 LNHNV and CDR2 YYDKDF (reference sequence). This CDR3 spans 16 amino acids. The CDR3 is CATSTLTSGRTYEQYF. The CDR3 nucleotides are TGTGCCACCAGCACTTTGACTAGCGGGCGGACCTACGAGCAGTACTTC.

This clonotype was picked up many times. J is TRBJ2-5 and V is TRBV5-5, with D perhaps being TRBD1 or TRBD2 (5 bases each). From germline, CDR1 is SGHKS and CDR2 YYEKEE (reference sequence). With 0 bases removed from V and 2 bases from J, the gap between germline ends came to 14 bases. The CDR3 has 16 amino acids. CDR3 amino acids: CASSLGGTAGQETQYF. The CDR3, as DNA: TGTGCCAGCAGCTTGGGGGGGACCGCCGGACAAGAGACCCAGTACTTC.

This sequence joins TRBV7-9 and TRBJ1-1; TRBD1 agrees at 12 bases. Germline CDR1 and CDR2: SEHNR and FQNEAQ (reference sequence). The CDR3 is made up of 15 amino acids. Trimming removed 0 bases from V and 11 bases from J; junction bases left unmatched: 7. The CDR3 spells CASSLAGQGALGAFF. CDR3 bases: TGTGCCAGCAGCTTAGCGGGACAGGGGGCCCTGGGGGCTTTCTTT.

A note on this clonotype: A far larger clone lies a single base away; this is likely a read error. The chain has TRBV11-2 and TRBJ2-1; 9 nucleotides line up with TRBD1. Germline lookup yields CDR1 SGHAT and CDR2 FQNNGV. V trimming: 5 bases; J trimming: 10 bases; junction bases outside the gene matches: 15. The CDR3 totals 16 residues. This CDR3 is CASSRVGGQGSYEQFF. For the CDR3, the DNA is TGTGCCAGCAGCCGTGTGGGGGGACAGGGATCCTACGAGCAGTTCTTC.

This clonotype occurred many times. The J gene is TRBJ2-3, the V gene TRBV13; 9 bases line up with TRBD1. V was clipped by 5 bases and J by 9 bases; unmatched bases: 15. Germline V CDR1 and CDR2: PRHDT, FYEKMQ (reference sequence). The CDR3 extends over 16 amino acids. The CDR3: CASSRSGTGTARTQYF. DNA for the CDR3: TGTGCCAGCAGCCGTTCGGGGACAGGGACCGCGAGGACGCAGTATTTT.

There are many counts of this clonotype. This chain links TRBV25-1 with TRBJ2-3; maybe TRBD1 (5 bases). The germline CDR1 and CDR2 sequences are MGHDK and SYGVNS. The V end was cut by 8 bases, the J end by 0 bases, with 18 bases between. CDR3 length: 16 residues. The CDR3 DNA follows: TGTGCCAGCTCCCCCCGGACATCAACTAGCACAGATACGCAGTATTTT. This gives the protein CASSPRTSTSTDTQYF.

This clonotype showed up many times. The chain employs TRBV4-1 and TRBJ2-1; D gene uncertain. Germline V gene data show CDR1 as MGHRA and CDR2 as YSYEKL. The CDR3 covers 12 residues. The V and J ends lost 2 bases and 7 bases respectively, with 6 bases between them. CDR3 protein: CASSQPDNEQFF. The CDR3 nucleotides read TGCGCCAGCAGCCAACCAGATAATGAGCAGTTCTTC.

This clonotype was recorded many times. The chain joins TRBV4-3 to TRBJ2-7; D may be TRBD2 (5 bases). The CDR3 is 13 residues long. In germline, CDR1 is LGHNA, CDR2 YSLEER. The V end was cut by 1 base, the J end by 3 bases, with 7 bases between. The CDR3 DNA reads TGCGCCAGCAGCCAAGGTCGGGACTACGAGCAGTACTTC. Its protein is CASSQGRDYEQYF.

In regard to this clonotype: This may come from a read error, since a much larger clone is one base off. The V and J genes are TRBV19 and TRBJ2-3; D could derive from TRBD1 or TRBD2 (6 bases each). CDR1 is LNHDA, CDR2 SQIVND, per germline (reference sequence). V lost 8 bases, J lost 4 bases, and 22 bases lay in between. The CDR3 has 16 amino acids. CDR3 residues: CASGGGGLAGSDTQYF. CDR3 DNA: TGTGCCAGTGGAGGTGGGGGGCTAGCTGGATCAGATACGCAGTATTTT.

This clonotype has ten or more counts. The CDR3 nucleotides are TGTGCCAGTTCTTTGCCCCCAGGCGAGCAGTACTTC. Residues: CASSLPPGEQYF. The gene calls are TRBV2 and TRBJ2-7, with D uncertain. The CDR3 is 12 residues long. Germline CDR1 SNHLY, CDR2 FYNNEI. Trimming cost V 9 bases and J 6 bases, with 15 bases left between them.

This clonotype was detected many times. V and J are TRBV6-1 and TRBJ1-2, with no clear D. The CDR3 spans 12 residues. CDR1 is MNHNS, CDR2 SASEGT, per germline. V lost 6 bases and J lost 6, with 11 bases in between. CDR3 residues: CASSPFQDGYTF. The CDR3 coding sequence is TGTGCCAGCAGCCCTTTTCAGGATGGCTACACCTTC.

There are many counts of this clonotype. The chain couples TRBV28 to TRBJ2-7; D is possibly TRBD1 (6 bases). Germline lookup yields CDR1 MDHEN and CDR2 SYDVKM. This CDR3 comprises 18 residues. Trimming removed 4 bases from V and 3 bases from J, with 25 bases in between. The CDR3 sequence: CASSSRQVIAVRGYEQYF. CDR3 bases: TGTGCCAGCAGTTCACGACAGGTTATAGCTGTTCGTGGCTACGAGCAGTACTTC.

This clonotype was seen at least ten times. The chain has TRBV11-2 and TRBJ2-1, with no clear D. CDR1 and CDR2 from the germline V gene are SGHAT and FQNNGV. V was cut by 4 bases and J by 8 bases, with 15 bases left in between. The CDR3 is 14 amino acids. In nucleotides, the CDR3 is TGTGCCAGCAGCTCTTGGACGGCAGAGCATGAGCAGTTCTTC. This gives the protein CASSSWTAEHEQFF.

The rearrangement joins TRBV19 to TRBJ1-2, with no clear D. Trimming cost V 5 bases and J 5 bases, with 18 bases left between them. The CDR3 runs 15 residues. Germline V gene data show CDR1 as LNHDA and CDR2 as SQIVND (reference sequence). As DNA, the CDR3 is TGTGCCAGTAGTCTTAGATTCGAAGAGCTGTATGGCTACACCTTC. Residues: CASSLRFEELYGYTF. Full variable domain (outside the CDR3, taken from reference TRBV19 and TRBJ1-2): DGGITQSPKYLFRKEGQNVTLSCEQNLNHDAMYWYRQDPGQGLRLIYYSQIVNDFQKGDIAEGYSVSREKKESFPLTVTSAQKNPTAFYLCASSLRFEELYGYTFGSGTRLTVV.

This clonotype was picked up many times. The chain joins TRBV20-1 to TRBJ2-1; D unresolved. The V and J ends lost 0 bases and 2 bases respectively, with 8 bases between them. The germline V gene has CDR1 DFQATT and CDR2 SNEGSKA (reference sequence). The CDR3 has 14 residues. In DNA, the CDR3 is TGCAGTGCTAGAGAGGGCGGCACCTACAATGAGCAGTTCTTC. This codes for CSAREGGTYNEQFF.

The chain couples TRBV25-1 to TRBJ1-2; 8 nucleotides line up with TRBD1. CDR1 MGHDK and CDR2 SYGVNS come from the germline V gene. This CDR3 comprises 14 residues. Trimming at V came to 3 bases and at J to 6 bases, leaving 6 bases not matched to a gene. The CDR3 DNA follows: TGTGCCAGCAGTGAGCCGGACAGGGCGGATGGCTACACCTTC. Translated: CASSEPDRADGYTF.

This clonotype was observed many times. This chain joins TRBV24-1 and TRBJ2-1, with TRBD2 identical over 10 bases. The germline CDR1 and CDR2 sequences are KGHDR and SFDVKD. The CDR3 covers 17 residues. V lost 2 bases, J lost 6 bases, and 9 bases stayed unmatched. CDR3 amino acids: CATSDSIAGGSFNEQFF. Written as DNA, the CDR3 is TGTGCCACCAGTGATTCCATAGCGGGGGGAAGTTTCAATGAGCAGTTCTTC.

At least ten counts were recorded for this clonotype. The V and J genes are TRBV12-3 or TRBV12-4 and TRBJ2-1; tentatively, D is TRBD1 (6 bases). The CDR3 runs 16 residues. V lost 3 bases and J 5 bases, leaving 17 bases between the germline ends. This chain's CDR3 is CASSFSGRGIHNEQFF. CDR3 nucleotide sequence: TGTGCCAGCAGTTTTAGTGGCAGGGGAATTCACAATGAGCAGTTCTTC.

This clonotype was recorded many times. This chain links TRBV7-2 with TRBJ2-7; 7 bases map to TRBD2. Trimming took 1 base from V and 3 from J; bases not matched to a gene: 6. CDR3 length: 15 residues. Germline V gives CDR1 SGHTA, CDR2 FQGNSA. The CDR3 loop is CASSLGGGVYYEQYF. In nucleotides, the CDR3 is TGTGCCAGCAGCTTAGGGGGGGGGGTCTACTACGAGCAGTACTTC.

This clonotype came up many times. The chain links TRBV20-1 to TRBJ2-3, with TRBD2 matching over 9 bases. Germline assignment: CDR1 DFQATT and CDR2 SNEGSKA (reference sequence). After removal of 0 bases from V and 0 bases from J, the junction contained 10 bases not matched to a gene. This CDR3 has 18 residues. The DNA for the CDR3 is TGCAGTGCTAGAGATTCGTCGGCGGGGGGGCGGAGCACAGATACGCAGTATTTT. Its protein product is CSARDSSAGGRSTDTQYF.